This T cell receptor beta chain is drawn from a study of beta chain features in type 1 diabetes. Study-wide points: More deletions and fewer insertions at VDJ junctions were found in patients with type 1 diabetes.

Expressed TCRB transcripts were sequenced after all isolated RNA was converted to cDNA. Produced via immunoSEQ multiplex PCR; TCRdb's table is partial and in-frame only. The repertoire consists of about 360,000 clones, with around an eighth occurring once and the leading ten covering approximately 0.015%. This clone appeared a few times. Its antigen is as yet unknown. The sample taken for sequencing was naive CD4+ T cells from blood. This sequence was found in a man between 18 and 35 years old in good health.

The CDR3 here is CASSSTRQGLSEAFF. The CDR3 DNA follows: TGTGCCAGCAGCTCGACAAGACAGGGGTTATCTGAAGCTTTCTTT. The V gene is TRBV7-2, the J gene TRBJ1-1; 8 nucleotides match TRBD1. Germline V gene lookup returns CDR1 SGHTA and CDR2 FQGNSA. J was trimmed by 6 bases and V by 4 bases; bases with no gene match: 10. The CDR3 runs 15 residues.